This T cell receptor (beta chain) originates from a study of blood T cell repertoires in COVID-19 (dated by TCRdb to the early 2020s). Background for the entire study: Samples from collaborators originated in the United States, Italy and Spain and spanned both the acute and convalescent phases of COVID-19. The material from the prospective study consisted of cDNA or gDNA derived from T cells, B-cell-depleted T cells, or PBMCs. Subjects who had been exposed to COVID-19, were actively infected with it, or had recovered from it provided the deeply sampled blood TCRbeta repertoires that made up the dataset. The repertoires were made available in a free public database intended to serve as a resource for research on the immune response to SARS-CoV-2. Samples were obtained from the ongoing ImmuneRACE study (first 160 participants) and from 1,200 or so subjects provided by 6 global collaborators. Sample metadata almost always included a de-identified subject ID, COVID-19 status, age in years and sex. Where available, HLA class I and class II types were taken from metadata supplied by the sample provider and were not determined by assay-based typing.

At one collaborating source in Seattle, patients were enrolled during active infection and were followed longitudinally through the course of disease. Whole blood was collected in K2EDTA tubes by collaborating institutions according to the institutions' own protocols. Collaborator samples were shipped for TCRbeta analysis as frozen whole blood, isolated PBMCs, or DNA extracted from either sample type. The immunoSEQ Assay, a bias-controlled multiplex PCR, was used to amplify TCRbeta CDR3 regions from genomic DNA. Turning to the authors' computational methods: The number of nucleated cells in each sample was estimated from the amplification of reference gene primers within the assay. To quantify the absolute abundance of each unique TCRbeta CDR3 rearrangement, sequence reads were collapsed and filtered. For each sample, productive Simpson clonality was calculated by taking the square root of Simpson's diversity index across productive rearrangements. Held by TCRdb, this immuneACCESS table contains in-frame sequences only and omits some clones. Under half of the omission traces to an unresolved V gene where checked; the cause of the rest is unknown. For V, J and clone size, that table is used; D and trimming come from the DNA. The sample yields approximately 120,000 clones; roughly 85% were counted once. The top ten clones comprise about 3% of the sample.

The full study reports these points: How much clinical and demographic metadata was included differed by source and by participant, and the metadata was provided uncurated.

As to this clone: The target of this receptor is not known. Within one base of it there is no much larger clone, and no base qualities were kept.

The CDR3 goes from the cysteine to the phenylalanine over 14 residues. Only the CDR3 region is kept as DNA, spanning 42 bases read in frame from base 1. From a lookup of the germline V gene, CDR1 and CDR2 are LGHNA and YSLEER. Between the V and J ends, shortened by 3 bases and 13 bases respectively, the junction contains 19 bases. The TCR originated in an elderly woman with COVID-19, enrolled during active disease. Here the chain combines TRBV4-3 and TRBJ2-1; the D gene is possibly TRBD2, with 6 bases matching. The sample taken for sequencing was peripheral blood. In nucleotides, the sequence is TGCGCCAGCAGCCAGACCACCGAGGGGACTCCCCAGTTCTTC. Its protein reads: CASSQTTEGTPQFF.